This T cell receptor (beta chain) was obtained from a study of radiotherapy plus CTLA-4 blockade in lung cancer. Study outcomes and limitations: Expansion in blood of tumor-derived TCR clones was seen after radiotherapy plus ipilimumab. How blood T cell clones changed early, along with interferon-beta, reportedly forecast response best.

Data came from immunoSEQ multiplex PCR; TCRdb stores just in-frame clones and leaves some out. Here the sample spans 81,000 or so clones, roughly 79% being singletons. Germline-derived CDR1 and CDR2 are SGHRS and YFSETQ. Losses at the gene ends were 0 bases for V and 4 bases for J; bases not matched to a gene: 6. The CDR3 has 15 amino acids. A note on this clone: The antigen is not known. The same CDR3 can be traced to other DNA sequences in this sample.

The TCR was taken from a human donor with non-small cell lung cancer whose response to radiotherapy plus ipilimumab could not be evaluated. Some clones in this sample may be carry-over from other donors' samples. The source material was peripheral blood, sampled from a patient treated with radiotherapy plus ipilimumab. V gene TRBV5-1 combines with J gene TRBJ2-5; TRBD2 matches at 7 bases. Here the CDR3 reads CASSLGAPGGETQYF. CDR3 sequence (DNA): TGCGCCAGCAGCTTGGGGGCTCCGGGGGGAGAGACCCAGTACTTC.